The 27 T cell receptor beta chains presented below share a single source sample, sequenced in a study of CD8+ T cells in alopecia areata. Extracted from the samples, RNA was reverse transcribed into cDNA to serve as the sequencing template. Sequenced by immunoSEQ multiplex PCR; TCRdb stores in-frame clones only, minus some. The table records some 130,000 clones, approximately 49% of them present only once. The source material was CD8+ T cells sorted from blood, sampled at week 0. The receptor source for this set is a human donor with alopecia areata.

This clone was detected only a few times. The chain has TRBV6-6 and TRBJ2-5; D uncertain. The CDR3 has 11 residues. Germline V gene lookup returns CDR1 MNHNY and CDR2 SVGAGI (reference sequence). V lost 6 bases and J 5 bases, leaving 7 bases between the germline ends. The CDR3 reads CASSPGETQYF. The DNA for the CDR3 is TGTGCCAGCAGCCCGGGTGAGACCCAGTACTTC.

This clone was seen more than once but under ten times. This sample includes further DNA sequences coding for the same CDR3. The chain combines TRBV30 with TRBJ1-1; a weak D match, TRBD1 (5 bases). Between the trimmed V and J ends, which lost 4 bases and 1 base, there was a span of 7 bases. This CDR3 spans 12 amino acids. Germline CDR1 reads GTSNPN; CDR2 reads SVGIG (reference sequence). CDR3 amino acids: CAWTQGNTEAFF. CDR3 DNA sequence: TGTGCCTGGACTCAGGGGAACACTGAAGCTTTCTTT.

The J gene is TRBJ2-7, the V gene TRBV5-1, with 9 bases aligning to TRBD1. With V trimmed by 4 bases and J by 4 bases, 9 bases remained unmatched. The CDR3 covers 15 residues. Germline V gives CDR1 SGHRS, CDR2 YFSETQ. The CDR3 loop reads CASSPTGQGGYEQYF. In DNA form, the CDR3 reads TGCGCCAGCAGCCCAACGGGACAGGGAGGGTACGAGCAGTACTTC. Together with reference TRBV5-1 and TRBJ2-7, the CDR3 gives the full variable domain: KAGVTQTPRYLIKTRGQQVTLSCSPISGHRSVSWYQQTPGQGLQFLFEYFSETQRNKGNFPGRFSGRQFSNSRSEMNVSTLELGDSALYLCASSPTGQGGYEQYFGPGTRLTVT.

This clone occurred a few times. The chain is built from TRBV7-6 and TRBJ2-5; 8 nucleotides agree with TRBD2. Germline V gene sequence: CDR1 SGHVS, CDR2 FNYEAQ. V dropped 5 bases and J dropped 0; count of bases not matched to a gene: 8. This CDR3 region has 16 residues. The CDR3 DNA follows: TGTGCCAGCAGCGCCACTCGCGGGGGGTACCAAGAGACCCAGTACTTC. The encoded protein is CASSATRGGYQETQYF.

This clone was recorded many times. This chain joins TRBV6-1 and TRBJ2-2; D tentatively reads TRBD1 or TRBD2 (5 bases each). Germline loops: CDR1 MNHNS, CDR2 SASEGT. CDR3 length equals 14 residues. V was trimmed by 8 bases and J by 3 bases, leaving 13 bases between them. CDR3 sequence: CASEPGPDTGELFF. CDR3 in DNA: TGTGCCAGCGAACCGGGACCAGACACCGGGGAGCTGTTTTTT.

As concerns this clone: Other DNA sequences of this sample code for an identical CDR3. The rearrangement links TRBV29-1 to TRBJ1-1; D gene uncertain. Germline CDR1 reads SQVTM; CDR2 reads ANQGSEA. CDR3 length: 12 residues. Between the trimmed V and J ends, which lost 6 bases and 1 base, there was a span of 9 bases. As DNA, the CDR3 is TGCAGCGTACTCGGCGGGAACACTGAAGCTTTCTTT. Protein: CSVLGGNTEAFF.

This clone has just a few counts. V usage is TRBV29-1 and J usage is TRBJ2-4; TRBD2 is a possible D gene (6 bases). The length of the CDR3 is 14 residues. Germline loops: CDR1 SQVTM, CDR2 ANQGSEA. The ends were cut back, 4 bases at V and 8 bases at J, with 18 bases in the middle. The CDR3 DNA reads as TGCAGCGTTGGCGGGGCATTGGGAAAGGACATTCAGTACTTC. Translation: CSVGGALGKDIQYF.

V gene TRBV27 combines with J gene TRBJ1-1; 8 bases map to TRBD1. The CDR3 loop spans 15 amino acids. V trimming: 6 bases; J trimming: 4 bases; junction bases outside the gene matches: 10. CDR1 MNHEY and CDR2 SMNVEV come from the germline V gene (reference sequence). The CDR3 spells CASSWTGRGSTEAFF. The CDR3 DNA sequence: TGTGCCAGCAGCTGGACAGGGAGGGGGAGCACTGAAGCTTTCTTT.

The chain carries TRBV29-1 and TRBJ2-1; 7 bases are shared with TRBD2. Germline assignment: CDR1 SQVTM and CDR2 ANQGSEA. V lost 8 bases to trimming and J lost 6 bases; unmatched junction nucleotides: 13. CDR3 length: 14 residues. In nucleotides, the CDR3 is TGCAGCACCCAAGCGGGAACTTCGCGCAATGAGCAGTTCTTC. Protein product: CSTQAGTSRNEQFF.

J is TRBJ2-7 and V is TRBV5-6, with D possibly being TRBD2 (6 bases). The CDR3 extends over 14 amino acids. V lost 4 bases and J 3 bases, leaving 14 bases between the germline ends. CDR1 is SGHDT and CDR2 is YYEEEE in the germline V gene. As DNA, the CDR3 is TGTGCCAGCAGCCGGGATCCGGGGGACTACGAGCAGTACTTC. Amino acid sequence: CASSRDPGDYEQYF.

The table lists this clone with a few counts. The chain joins TRBV4-1 to TRBJ1-1; 7 bases map to TRBD1. Germline V gene data show CDR1 as MGHRA and CDR2 as YSYEKL. V lost 1 base and J lost 5; bases outside the gene matches: 10. This CDR3 is built from 16 residues. The CDR3 spells CASSQVHLGGRTEAFF. In DNA form, the CDR3 reads TGCGCCAGCAGCCAAGTACATTTAGGGGGCCGGACTGAAGCTTTCTTT.

This chain links TRBV29-1 with TRBJ2-7; unclear D gene. The CDR3 runs 13 residues. The V end lost 2 bases, the J end lost 0 bases, and 8 bases lay between the germline ends. Germline V gene lookup returns CDR1 SQVTM and CDR2 ANQGSEA. Here the CDR3 DNA reads TGCAGCGTTGAATACCGGAGCTCCTACGAGCAGTACTTC. It is translated as CSVEYRSSYEQYF.

In its sample, this clone was seen a few times. This chain uses TRBV7-9 with TRBJ1-2; 8 bases map to TRBD1. The CDR3 runs 14 residues. The germline gives CDR1 SEHNR, CDR2 FQNEAQ (reference sequence). The V segment lost 2 bases and the J segment 4 bases; nucleotides outside the gene matches: 3. CDR3 in DNA: TGTGCCAGCAGCTTATGGGGACAGGTCTATGGCTACACCTTC. It translates to CASSLWGQVYGYTF.

The rearrangement links TRBV13 to TRBJ1-1; D uncertain. Trimming shortened V by 4 bases and J by 1 base, and 10 bases separated the two germline ends. Per the germline V gene, CDR1 is PRHDT and CDR2 is FYEKMQ (reference sequence). The CDR3 totals 14 residues. The CDR3 DNA follows: TGTGCCAGCAGCTCCCACGGGGAGAACACTGAAGCTTTCTTT. It encodes CASSSHGENTEAFF.

This clone was seen a few times. The chain combines TRBV13 with TRBJ2-1; TRBD2 might be the D (6 bases). Germline V gene data show CDR1 as PRHDT and CDR2 as FYEKMQ (reference sequence). Trimming left V 4 bases short and J 0 bases short, with 10 bases between. CDR3 length: 15 amino acids. The CDR3: CASSSGTYSYNEQFF. The CDR3 nucleotides are TGTGCCAGCAGCTCCGGGACTTACTCCTACAATGAGCAGTTCTTC. The complete variable domain, with remaining parts taken from reference TRBV13 and TRBJ2-1, reads AAGVIQSPRHLIKEKRETATLKCYPIPRHDTVYWYQQGPGQDPQFLISFYEKMQSDKGSIPDRFSAQQFSDYHSELNMSSLELGDSALYFCASSSGTYSYNEQFFGPGTRLTVL.

This clone was seen only a few times. The V call is TRBV29-1, the J call TRBJ2-7, with unresolved D. V was clipped by 4 bases and J by 2 bases, with 9 bases between them. This CDR3 has 12 amino acids. CDR1 and CDR2 (germline): SQVTM, ANQGSEA. CDR3 DNA sequence: TGCAGCGTTGTCAGTACCACCTACGAGCAGTACTTC. It translates to CSVVSTTYEQYF.

The chain is built from TRBV27 and TRBJ2-5; the D gene is possibly TRBD2 (6 bases). CDR1 and CDR2 (germline): MNHEY, SMNVEV (reference sequence). CDR3 length: 14 residues. V lost 3 bases and J 2 bases, leaving 10 bases between the germline ends. CDR3 nucleotides: TGTGCCAGCAGTTTGGGGACTCCTCAAGAGACCCAGTACTTC. Its translation: CASSLGTPQETQYF.

This clone was recorded a few times. The chain uses TRBV13 and TRBJ1-4; 10 nucleotides align to TRBD1. Germline CDR1 reads PRHDT; CDR2 reads FYEKMQ (reference sequence). CDR3 length: 16 residues. V lost 4 bases to trimming and J lost 5 bases; unmatched junction nucleotides: 7. CDR3 nucleotides: TGTGCCAGCAGCTCTTCTCCGGGACAGGGGAATGAAAAACTGTTTTTT. This translates into CASSSSPGQGNEKLFF.

This chain links TRBV30 with TRBJ2-5, with D tentatively TRBD1 (6 bases). Germline CDR1 GTSNPN, CDR2 SVGIG (reference sequence). V was pared by 2 bases and J by 1 base, with 11 bases between. The CDR3 totals 14 residues. The CDR3 nucleotides are TGTGCCTGGAGTACTGGACAGCTCCAAGAGACCCAGTACTTC. Its translation is CAWSTGQLQETQYF.

The chain combines TRBV7-8 with TRBJ2-2, with D perhaps TRBD1 (6 bases). V was cut by 7 bases and J by 4 bases, with 16 bases left in between. The CDR3 covers 15 residues. CDR1 is SGHVS, CDR2 FQNEAQ, per germline. The CDR3 is CASNAQGVGTGELFF. The CDR3 DNA is TGTGCCAGCAACGCACAGGGTGTGGGCACCGGGGAGCTGTTTTTT. Complete variable domain (other parts from reference TRBV7-8 and TRBJ2-2): GAGVSQSPRYKVAKRGQDVALRCDPISGHVSLFWYQQALGQGPEFLTYFQNEAQLDKSGLPSDRFFAERPEGSVSTLKIQRTQQEDSAVYLCASNAQGVGTGELFFGEGSRLTVL.

The V and J genes are TRBV30 and TRBJ2-5, with 7 nucleotides matching TRBD1. CDR1 and CDR2 from the germline V gene are GTSNPN and SVGIG (reference sequence). J gave up 5 bases and V 2 bases, and 5 bases lay outside the gene matches. The CDR3 covers 13 residues. The CDR3 region is CAWSRQGWETQYF. The CDR3 DNA is TGTGCCTGGAGTAGACAGGGCTGGGAGACCCAGTACTTC. Full variable domain (outside the CDR3, taken from reference TRBV30 and TRBJ2-5): SQTIHQWPATLVQPVGSPLSLECTVEGTSNPNLYWYRQAAGRGLQLLFYSVGIGQISSEVPQNLSASRPQDRQFILSSKKLLLSDSGFYLCAWSRQGWETQYFGPGTRLLVL.

At least ten counts were recorded for this clone. The chain uses TRBV6-6 and TRBJ2-1; the D gene is possibly TRBD1 (6 bases). The germline V gene encodes CDR1 MNHNY and CDR2 SVGAGI (reference sequence). The CDR3 extends over 15 amino acids. V was pared by 2 bases and J by 9 bases, with 17 bases between. CDR3 nucleotides: TGTGCCAGCAGTTACCCGCAGGGGACCAACCCTGAGCAGTTCTTC. Protein sequence: CASSYPQGTNPEQFF.

This clone was counted a single time. V usage is TRBV4-1 and J usage is TRBJ1-2; D gene ambiguous. CDR1 is MGHRA and CDR2 is YSYEKL in the germline V gene. The CDR3 loop spans 15 amino acids. The V end lost 0 bases, the J end lost 5 bases, and 13 bases lay between the germline ends. In nucleotides, the CDR3 is TGCGCCAGCAGCCAAGAGTTCCGTGTCGGATATGGCTACACCTTC. It translates to CASSQEFRVGYGYTF.

The chain links TRBV7-2 to TRBJ2-5; D is unresolved. V lost 1 base and J lost 4, with 16 bases in between. The CDR3 is 16 amino acids. Germline assignment: CDR1 SGHTA and CDR2 FQGNSA. The CDR3 spells CASSLVRAASGETQYF. The CDR3 bases are TGTGCCAGCAGCTTAGTACGGGCAGCGAGTGGAGAGACCCAGTACTTC.

The chain couples TRBV5-6 to TRBJ2-1; D is uncertain. The germline CDR1 and CDR2 sequences are SGHDT and YYEEEE. The CDR3 is 14 amino acids. The V and J ends lost 2 bases and 0 bases respectively, with 6 bases between them. The CDR3 nucleotides read TGTGCCAGCAGCTTAATCAGCTCCTACAATGAGCAGTTCTTC. This gives the protein CASSLISSYNEQFF.

This chain uses TRBV30 with TRBJ1-1; the D is unclear. The CDR3 is 12 residues long. The V gene lost 5 bases and the J gene lost 4 bases, with 11 bases spanning the gap. The germline V gene has CDR1 GTSNPN and CDR2 SVGIG (reference sequence). CDR3 residues: CAWALEGTEAFF. The CDR3 nucleotides are TGTGCCTGGGCTTTGGAGGGCACTGAAGCTTTCTTT.

The chain links TRBV15 to TRBJ2-5, with D maybe TRBD1 (6 bases). The CDR3 spans 13 residues. Trimming took 5 bases from V and 4 from J, leaving 11 bases between them. CDR1 is LNHNV, CDR2 YYDKDF, per germline (reference sequence). DNA of the CDR3: TGTGCCACCAGCCCGTGGGGGCGAGAGACCCAGTACTTC. Translated: CATSPWGRETQYF.